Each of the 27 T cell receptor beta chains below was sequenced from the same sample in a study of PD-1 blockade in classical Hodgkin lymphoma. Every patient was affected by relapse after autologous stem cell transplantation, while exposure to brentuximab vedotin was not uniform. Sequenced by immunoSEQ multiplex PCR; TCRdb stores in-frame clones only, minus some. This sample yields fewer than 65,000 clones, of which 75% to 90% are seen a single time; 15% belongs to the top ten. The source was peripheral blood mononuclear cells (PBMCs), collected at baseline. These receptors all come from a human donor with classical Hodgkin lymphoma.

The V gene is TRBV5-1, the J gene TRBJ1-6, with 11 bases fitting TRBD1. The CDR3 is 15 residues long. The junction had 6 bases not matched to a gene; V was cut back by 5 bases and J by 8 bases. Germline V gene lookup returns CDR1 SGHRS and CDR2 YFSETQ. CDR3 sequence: CASSFGTGGDSPLHF. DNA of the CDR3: TGCGCCAGCAGTTTTGGGACAGGGGGGGATTCACCCCTCCACTTT. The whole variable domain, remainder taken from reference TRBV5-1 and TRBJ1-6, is KAGVTQTPRYLIKTRGQQVTLSCSPISGHRSVSWYQQTPGQGLQFLFEYFSETQRNKGNFPGRFSGRQFSNSRSEMNVSTLELGDSALYLCASSFGTGGDSPLHFGNGTRLTVT.

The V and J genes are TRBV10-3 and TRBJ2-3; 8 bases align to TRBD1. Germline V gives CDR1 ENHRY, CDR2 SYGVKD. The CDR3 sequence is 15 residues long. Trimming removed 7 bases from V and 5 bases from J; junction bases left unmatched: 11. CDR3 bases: TGTGCCATCACGGGGTCACAGGGGGTAGGAGATACGCAGTATTTT. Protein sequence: CAITGSQGVGDTQYF.

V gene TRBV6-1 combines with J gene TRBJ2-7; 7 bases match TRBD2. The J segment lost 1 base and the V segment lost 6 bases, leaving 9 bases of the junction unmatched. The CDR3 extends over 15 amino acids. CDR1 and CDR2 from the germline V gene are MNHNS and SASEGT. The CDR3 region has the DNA TGTGCCAGCAGCGCCGGGACTACCCCATCCTACGAGCAGTACTTC. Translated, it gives CASSAGTTPSYEQYF.

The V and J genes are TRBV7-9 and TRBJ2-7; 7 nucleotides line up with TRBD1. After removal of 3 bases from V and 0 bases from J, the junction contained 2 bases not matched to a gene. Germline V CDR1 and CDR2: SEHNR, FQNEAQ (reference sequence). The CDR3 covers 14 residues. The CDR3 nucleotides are TGTGCCAGCAGCTTCCGGGACAGCTCCTACGAGCAGTACTTC. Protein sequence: CASSFRDSSYEQYF. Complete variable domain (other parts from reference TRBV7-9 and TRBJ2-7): DTGVSQNPRHKITKRGQNVTFRCDPISEHNRLYWYRQTLGQGPEFLTYFQNEAQLEKSRLLSDRFSAERPKGSFSTLEIQRTEQGDSAMYLCASSFRDSSYEQYFGPGTRLTVT.

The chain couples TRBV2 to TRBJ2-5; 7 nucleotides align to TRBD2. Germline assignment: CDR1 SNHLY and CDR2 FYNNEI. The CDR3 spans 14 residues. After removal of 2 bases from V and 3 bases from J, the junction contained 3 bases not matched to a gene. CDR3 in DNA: TGTGCCAGCAGTGAACGGCTAGCGGAAGAGACCCAGTACTTC. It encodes CASSERLAEETQYF.

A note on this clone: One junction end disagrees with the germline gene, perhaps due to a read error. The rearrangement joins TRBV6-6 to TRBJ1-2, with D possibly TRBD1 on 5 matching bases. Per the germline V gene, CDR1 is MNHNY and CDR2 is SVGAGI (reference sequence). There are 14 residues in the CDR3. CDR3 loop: CASSLSGRSSSAEF. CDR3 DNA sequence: TGTGCCAGCAGCTTATCGGGACGGTCCTCATCCGCCGAATTC.

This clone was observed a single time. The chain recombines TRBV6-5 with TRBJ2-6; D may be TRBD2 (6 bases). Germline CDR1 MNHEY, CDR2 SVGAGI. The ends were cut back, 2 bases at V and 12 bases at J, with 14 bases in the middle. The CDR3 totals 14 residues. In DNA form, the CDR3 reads TGTGCCAGCAGTTACGCGGGGCAGGGTGGCGTCCTGACTTTC. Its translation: CASSYAGQGGVLTF.

This chain's CDR3 is CASSQGLENQPQHF. The CDR3 DNA is TGTGCCAGCAGCCAAGGGCTTGAAAATCAGCCCCAGCATTTT. V is TRBV4-2 and J is TRBJ1-5; D is unclear. V was trimmed by 1 base and J by 4 bases, leaving 8 bases between them. Germline V gene data show CDR1 as LGHNA and CDR2 as YNFKEQ. CDR3 size: 14 residues.

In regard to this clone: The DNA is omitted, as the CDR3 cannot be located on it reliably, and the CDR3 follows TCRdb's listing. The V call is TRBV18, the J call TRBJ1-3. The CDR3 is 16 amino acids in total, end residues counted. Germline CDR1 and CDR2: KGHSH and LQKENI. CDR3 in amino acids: CASSPFGSGAGNTIYF.

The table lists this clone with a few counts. The CDR3 coding sequence is TGTGCCAGCAGCATACAGGGTACGAGCTACGAGCAGTACTTC. The encoded protein is CASSIQGTSYEQYF. The J gene is TRBJ2-7, the V gene TRBV9, with a weak D call TRBD1 (6 bases). The CDR3 has 14 residues. Germline V gene sequence: CDR1 SGDLS, CDR2 YYNGEE. Trimming stripped 4 bases from V and 3 bases from J, with 14 bases between.

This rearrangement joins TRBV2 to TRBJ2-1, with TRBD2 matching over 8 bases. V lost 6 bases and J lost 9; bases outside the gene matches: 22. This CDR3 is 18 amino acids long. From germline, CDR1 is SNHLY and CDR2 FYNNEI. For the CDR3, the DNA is TGTGCCAGCAGACTACGATTTTTTCGGGGGGGCGTTTATCGTGAGCAGTTCTTC. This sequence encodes CASRLRFFRGGVYREQFF.

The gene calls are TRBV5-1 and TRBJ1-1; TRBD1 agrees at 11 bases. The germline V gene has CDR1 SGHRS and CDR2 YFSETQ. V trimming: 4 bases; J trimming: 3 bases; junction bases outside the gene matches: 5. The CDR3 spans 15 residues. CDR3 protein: CASSNGQGAYTEAFF. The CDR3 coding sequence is TGCGCCAGCAGCAATGGACAGGGGGCGTACACTGAAGCTTTCTTT.

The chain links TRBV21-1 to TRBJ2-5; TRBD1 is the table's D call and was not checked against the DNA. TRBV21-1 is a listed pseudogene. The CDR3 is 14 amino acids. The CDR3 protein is CARGTGRLTETQYF. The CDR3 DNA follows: TGTGCCCGGGGGACAGGGAGACTAACAGAGACCCAGTACTTC.

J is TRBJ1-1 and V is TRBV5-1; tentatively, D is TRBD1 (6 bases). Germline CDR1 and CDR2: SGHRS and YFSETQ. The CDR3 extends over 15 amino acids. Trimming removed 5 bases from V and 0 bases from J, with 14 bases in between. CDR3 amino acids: CASSLVTGLNTEAFF. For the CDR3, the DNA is TGCGCCAGCAGTCTAGTTACAGGGTTGAACACTGAAGCTTTCTTT.

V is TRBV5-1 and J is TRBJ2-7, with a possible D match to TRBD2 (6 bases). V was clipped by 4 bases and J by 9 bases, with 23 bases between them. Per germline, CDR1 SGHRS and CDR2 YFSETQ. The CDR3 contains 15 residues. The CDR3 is CASSPEGQGPPGQYF. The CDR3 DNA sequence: TGCGCCAGCAGCCCGGAGGGGCAGGGACCCCCAGGGCAGTACTTC.

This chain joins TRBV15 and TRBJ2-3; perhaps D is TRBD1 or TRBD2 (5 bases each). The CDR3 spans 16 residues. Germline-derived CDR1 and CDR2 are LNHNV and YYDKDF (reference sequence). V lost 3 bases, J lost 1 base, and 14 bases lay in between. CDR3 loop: CATSSLREYGTDTQYF. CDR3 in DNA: TGTGCCACCAGCAGCCTCAGGGAGTATGGCACAGATACGCAGTATTTT.

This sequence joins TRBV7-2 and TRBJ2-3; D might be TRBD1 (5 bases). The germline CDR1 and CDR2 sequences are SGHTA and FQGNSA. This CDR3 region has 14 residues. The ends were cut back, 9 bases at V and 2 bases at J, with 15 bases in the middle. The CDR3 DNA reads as TGTGCCAGTATAGCAGGGCAACCCACAGATACGCAGTATTTT. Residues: CASIAGQPTDTQYF.

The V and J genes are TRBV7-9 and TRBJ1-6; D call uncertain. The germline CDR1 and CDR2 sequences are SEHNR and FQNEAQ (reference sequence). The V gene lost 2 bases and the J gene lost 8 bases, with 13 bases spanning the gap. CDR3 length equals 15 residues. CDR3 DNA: TGTGCCAGCAGCTTAAGGGAGGGTTGGCATTCACCCCTCCACTTT. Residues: CASSLREGWHSPLHF.

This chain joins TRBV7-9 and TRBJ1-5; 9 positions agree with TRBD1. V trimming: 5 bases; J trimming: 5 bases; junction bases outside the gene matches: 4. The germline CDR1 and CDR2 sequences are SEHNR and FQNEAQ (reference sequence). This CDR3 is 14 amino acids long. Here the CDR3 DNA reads TGTGCCAGCAGCGTACAGGGGGCCCATCAGCCCCAGCATTTT. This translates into CASSVQGAHQPQHF. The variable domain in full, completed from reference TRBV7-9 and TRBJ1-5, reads DTGVSQNPRHKITKRGQNVTFRCDPISEHNRLYWYRQTLGQGPEFLTYFQNEAQLEKSRLLSDRFSAERPKGSFSTLEIQRTEQGDSAMYLCASSVQGAHQPQHFGDGTRLSIL.

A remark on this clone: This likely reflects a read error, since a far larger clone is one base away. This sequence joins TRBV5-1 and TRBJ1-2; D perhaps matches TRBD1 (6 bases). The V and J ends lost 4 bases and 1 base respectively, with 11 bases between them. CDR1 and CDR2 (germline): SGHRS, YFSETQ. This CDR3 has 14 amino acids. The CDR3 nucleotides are TGCGCCAGCAGCGGGGGGGCCAATAACTATGGCTACACCTTC. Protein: CASSGGANNYGYTF.

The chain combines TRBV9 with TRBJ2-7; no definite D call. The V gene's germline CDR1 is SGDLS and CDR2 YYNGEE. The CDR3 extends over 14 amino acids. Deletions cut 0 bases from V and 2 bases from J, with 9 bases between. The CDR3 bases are TGTGCCAGCAGCGTAGGGCCGGAGCCCTACGAGCAGTACTTC. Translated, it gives CASSVGPEPYEQYF. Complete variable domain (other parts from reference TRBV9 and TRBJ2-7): DSGVTQTPKHLITATGQRVTLRCSPRSGDLSVYWYQQSLDQGLQFLIQYYNGEERAKGNILERFSAQQFPDLHSELNLSSLELGDSALYFCASSVGPEPYEQYFGPGTRLTVT.

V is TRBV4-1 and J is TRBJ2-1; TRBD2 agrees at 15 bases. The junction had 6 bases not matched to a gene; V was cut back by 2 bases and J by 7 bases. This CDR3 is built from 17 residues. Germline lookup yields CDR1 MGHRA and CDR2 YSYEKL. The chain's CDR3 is CASSQLGLAGGENEQFF. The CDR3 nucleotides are TGCGCCAGCAGCCAATTGGGACTAGCGGGGGGAGAAAATGAGCAGTTCTTC.

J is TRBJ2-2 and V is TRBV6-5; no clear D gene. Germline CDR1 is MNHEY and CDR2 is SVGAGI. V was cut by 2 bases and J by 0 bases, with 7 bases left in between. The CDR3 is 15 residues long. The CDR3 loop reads CASSYRQANTGELFF. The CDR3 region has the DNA TGTGCCAGCAGTTACAGGCAGGCGAACACCGGGGAGCTGTTTTTT.

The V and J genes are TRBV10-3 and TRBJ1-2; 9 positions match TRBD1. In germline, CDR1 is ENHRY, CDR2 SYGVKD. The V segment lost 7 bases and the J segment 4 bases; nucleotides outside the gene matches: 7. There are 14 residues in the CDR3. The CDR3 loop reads CAINSQGASYGYTF. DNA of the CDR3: TGTGCCATCAACTCACAGGGGGCTTCCTATGGCTACACCTTC.

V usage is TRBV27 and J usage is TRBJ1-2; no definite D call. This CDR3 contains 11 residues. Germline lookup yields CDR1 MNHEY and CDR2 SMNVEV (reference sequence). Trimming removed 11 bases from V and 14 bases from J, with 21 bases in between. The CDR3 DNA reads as TGTGCCGGCACGTCCGGGCCAACCTTAACCTTC. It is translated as CAGTSGPTLTF.

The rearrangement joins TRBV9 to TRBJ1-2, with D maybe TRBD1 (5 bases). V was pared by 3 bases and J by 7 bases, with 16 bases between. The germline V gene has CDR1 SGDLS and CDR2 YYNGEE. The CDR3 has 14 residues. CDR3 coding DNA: TGTGCCAGCAGCGACGGACGGGACGGAGGTGGCTACACCTTC. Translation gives CASSDGRDGGGYTF.

CDR3 in amino acids: CASSPNGGTQYF. The CDR3 DNA sequence: TGTGCCAGCAGTCCCAACGGGGGTACGCAGTATTTT. The V and J genes are TRBV6-6 and TRBJ2-3; possible D gene TRBD2, 6 bases. The ends were cut back, 5 bases at V and 8 bases at J, with 11 bases in the middle. The CDR3 extends over 12 amino acids. Germline V gene lookup returns CDR1 MNHNY and CDR2 SVGAGI (reference sequence).